Included here is one TCR beta chain sequence, with context. Trimming stripped 5 bases from V and 3 bases from J, with 10 bases between. Germline lookup yields CDR1 SNHLY and CDR2 FYNNEI. The CDR3 is made up of 13 amino acids. The data derive from a study of cytomegalovirus exposure and HLA in healthy donors. Profiling relied on immunoSEQ multiplex PCR, and the TCRdb table lists in-frame clones only, not all of them. This table holds roughly 100,000 clones, approximately 94% found once. What was sequenced was PBMCs. This clonotype was obtained from a woman aged 18-30 years in good health and CMV-seronegative. The chain carries TRBV2 and TRBJ1-1; weak D call: TRBD1 (5 bases). The CDR3 nucleotides are TGTGCCAGCAGTACCCAGGGATACACTGAAGCTTTCTTT. It yields the protein CASSTQGYTEAFF. The entire variable domain, with the rest obtained from reference TRBV2 and TRBJ1-1, is as follows: EPEVTQTPSHQVTQMGQEVILRCVPISNHLYFYWYRQILGQKVEFLVSFYNNEISEKSEIFDDQFSVERPDGSNFTLKIRSTKLEDSAMYFCASSTQGYTEAFFGQGTRLTVV.